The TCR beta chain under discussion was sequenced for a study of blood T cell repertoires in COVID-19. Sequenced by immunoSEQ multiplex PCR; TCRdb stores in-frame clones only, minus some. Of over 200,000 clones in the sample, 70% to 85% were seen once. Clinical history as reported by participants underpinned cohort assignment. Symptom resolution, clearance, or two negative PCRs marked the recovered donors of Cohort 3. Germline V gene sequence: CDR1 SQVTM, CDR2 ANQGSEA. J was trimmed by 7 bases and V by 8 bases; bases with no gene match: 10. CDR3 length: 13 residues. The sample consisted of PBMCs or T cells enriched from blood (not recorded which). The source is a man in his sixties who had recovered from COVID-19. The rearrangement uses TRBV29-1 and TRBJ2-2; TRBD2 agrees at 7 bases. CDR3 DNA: TGCAGCAGCTCGCGGGGGTGGGGCGGGGAGCTGTTTTTT. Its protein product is CSSSRGWGGELFF.